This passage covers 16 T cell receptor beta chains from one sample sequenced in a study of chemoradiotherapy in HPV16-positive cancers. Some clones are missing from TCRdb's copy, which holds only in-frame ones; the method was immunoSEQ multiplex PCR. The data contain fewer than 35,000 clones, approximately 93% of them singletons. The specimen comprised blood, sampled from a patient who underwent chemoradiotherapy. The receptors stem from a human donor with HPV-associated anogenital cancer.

The DNA of the CDR3 is TGTGCCAGCAGCTTAGTCGGAAATGAGCAGTTCTTC. This translates into CASSLVGNEQFF. This chain connects TRBV7-9 to TRBJ2-1; D is uncertain. The CDR3 extends over 12 amino acids. V shed 1 base and J shed 7 bases, with 5 bases lying between them. The germline V gene encodes CDR1 SEHNR and CDR2 FQNEAQ (reference sequence).

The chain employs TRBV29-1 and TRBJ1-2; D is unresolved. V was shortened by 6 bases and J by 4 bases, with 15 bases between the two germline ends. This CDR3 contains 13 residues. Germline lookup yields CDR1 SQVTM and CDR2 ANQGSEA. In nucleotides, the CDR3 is TGCAGCGTGGTTGGAAATAAGGCCTATGGCTACACCTTC. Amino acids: CSVVGNKAYGYTF.

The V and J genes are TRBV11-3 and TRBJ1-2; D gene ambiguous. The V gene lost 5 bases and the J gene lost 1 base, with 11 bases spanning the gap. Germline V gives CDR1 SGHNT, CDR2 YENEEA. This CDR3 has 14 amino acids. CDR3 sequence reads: CASSTQWHNYGYTF. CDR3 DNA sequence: TGTGCCAGCAGCACACAGTGGCATAACTATGGCTACACCTTC. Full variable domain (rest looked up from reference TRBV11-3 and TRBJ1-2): EAGVVQSPRYKIIEKKQPVAFWCNPISGHNTLYWYLQNLGQGPELLIRYENEEAVDDSQLPKDRFSAERLKGVDSTLKIQPAELGDSAVYLCASSTQWHNYGYTFGSGTRLTVV.

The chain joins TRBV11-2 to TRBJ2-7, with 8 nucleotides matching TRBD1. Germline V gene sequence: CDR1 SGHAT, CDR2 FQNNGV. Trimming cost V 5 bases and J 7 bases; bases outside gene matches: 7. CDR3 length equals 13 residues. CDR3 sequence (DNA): TGTGCCAGCAGCCGGTCCCGGGACAGGGAGCAGTACTTC. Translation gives CASSRSRDREQYF.

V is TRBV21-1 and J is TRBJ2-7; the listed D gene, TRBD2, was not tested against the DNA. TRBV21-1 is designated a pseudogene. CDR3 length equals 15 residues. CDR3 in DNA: TGTGCCAGCAGCCCCCGGACTAGCGGGGCCTACGAGCAGTACTTC. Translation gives CASSPRTSGAYEQYF.

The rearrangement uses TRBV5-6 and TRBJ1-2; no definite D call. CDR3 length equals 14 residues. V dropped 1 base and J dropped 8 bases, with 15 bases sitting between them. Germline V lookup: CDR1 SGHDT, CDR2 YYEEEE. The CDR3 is CASSLTNTREGYTF. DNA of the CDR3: TGTGCCAGCAGCTTGACAAATACAAGAGAGGGCTACACCTTC.

This CDR3 reads CASSLLSGSLDTQYF. The CDR3 nucleotides are TGTGCCAGCAGCTTATTAAGCGGGAGTCTAGATACGCAGTATTTT. This chain links TRBV7-2 with TRBJ2-3; 8 bases agree with TRBD2. Germline lookup yields CDR1 SGHTA and CDR2 FQGNSA. After removal of 2 bases from V and 5 bases from J, the junction contained 6 bases not matched to a gene. CDR3 length equals 15 residues.

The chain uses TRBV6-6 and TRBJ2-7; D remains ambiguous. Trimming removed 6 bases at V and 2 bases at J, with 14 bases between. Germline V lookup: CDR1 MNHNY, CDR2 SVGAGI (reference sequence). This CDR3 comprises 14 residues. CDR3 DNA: TGTGCCAGCAGCTTTGGATCAGAAGCCTACGAGCAGTACTTC. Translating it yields CASSFGSEAYEQYF.

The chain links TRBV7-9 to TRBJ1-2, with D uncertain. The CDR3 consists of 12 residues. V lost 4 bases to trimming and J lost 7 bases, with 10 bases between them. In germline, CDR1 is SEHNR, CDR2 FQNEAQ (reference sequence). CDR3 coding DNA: TGTGCCAGCAGCTCGGATGGGCCTGGCTACACCTTC. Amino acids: CASSSDGPGYTF.

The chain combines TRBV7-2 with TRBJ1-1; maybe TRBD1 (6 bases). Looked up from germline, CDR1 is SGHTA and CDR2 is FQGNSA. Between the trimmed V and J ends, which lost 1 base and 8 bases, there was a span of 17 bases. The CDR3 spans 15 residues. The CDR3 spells CASSLVLLQGQEAFF. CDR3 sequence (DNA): TGTGCCAGCAGCTTAGTTCTCCTACAGGGCCAGGAAGCTTTCTTT.

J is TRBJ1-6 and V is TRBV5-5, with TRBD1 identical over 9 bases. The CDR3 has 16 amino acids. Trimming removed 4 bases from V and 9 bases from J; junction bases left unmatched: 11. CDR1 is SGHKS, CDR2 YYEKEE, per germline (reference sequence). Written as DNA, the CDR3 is TGTGCCAGCAGCGTCAATACCGGGACAGGGACTTCACCCCTCCACTTT. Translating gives CASSVNTGTGTSPLHF. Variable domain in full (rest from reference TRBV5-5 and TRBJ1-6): DAGVTQSPTHLIKTRGQQVTLRCSPISGHKSVSWYQQVLGQGPQFIFQYYEKEERGRGNFPDRFSARQFPNYSSELNVNALLLGDSALYLCASSVNTGTGTSPLHFGNGTRLTVT.

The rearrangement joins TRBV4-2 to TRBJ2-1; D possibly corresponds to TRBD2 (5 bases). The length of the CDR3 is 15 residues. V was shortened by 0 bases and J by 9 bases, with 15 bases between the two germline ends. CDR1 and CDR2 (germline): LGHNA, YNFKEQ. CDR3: CASSQDPGLASEQFF. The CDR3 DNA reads TGTGCCAGCAGCCAAGATCCGGGCCTAGCATCTGAGCAGTTCTTC.

For the CDR3, the DNA is TGCGCCAGCAGCCTCCGGGACAGGGTCTACGAGCAGTACTTC. It translates to CASSLRDRVYEQYF. V and J are TRBV5-1 and TRBJ2-7; 9 bases agree with TRBD1. CDR1 and CDR2 (germline): SGHRS, YFSETQ. V gave up 4 bases and J gave up 3 bases; unmatched junction bases: 5. The CDR3 totals 14 residues.

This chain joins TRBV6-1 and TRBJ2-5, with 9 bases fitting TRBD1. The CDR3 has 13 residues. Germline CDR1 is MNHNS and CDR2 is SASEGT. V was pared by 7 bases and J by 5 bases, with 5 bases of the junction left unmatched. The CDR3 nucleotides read TGTGCCAGCAACCAAGACAGGGGGGAGACCCAGTACTTC. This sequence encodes CASNQDRGETQYF.

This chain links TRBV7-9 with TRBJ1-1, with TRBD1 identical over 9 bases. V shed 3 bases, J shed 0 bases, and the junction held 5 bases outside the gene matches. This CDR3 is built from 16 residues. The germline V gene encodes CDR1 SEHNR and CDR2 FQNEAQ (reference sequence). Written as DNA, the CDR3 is TGTGCCAGCAGCTTCGGGACAGGGACAATGAACACTGAAGCTTTCTTT. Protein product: CASSFGTGTMNTEAFF.

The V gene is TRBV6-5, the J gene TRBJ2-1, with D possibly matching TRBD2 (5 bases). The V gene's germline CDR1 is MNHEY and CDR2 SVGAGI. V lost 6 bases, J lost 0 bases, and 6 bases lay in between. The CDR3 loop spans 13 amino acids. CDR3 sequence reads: CASRRVSYNEQFF. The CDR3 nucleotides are TGTGCCAGCAGGCGGGTCTCCTACAATGAGCAGTTCTTC.